This T cell receptor (beta chain) derives from a study of human thymus T cells. Clones were sequenced by immunoSEQ multiplex PCR, and TCRdb holds only the in-frame ones, with some missing. This sample yields more than 50,000 clones, of which nearly 95% are seen a single time; around 6% belongs to the top ten. Deletions cut 6 bases from V and 0 bases from J, with 11 bases between. The germline V gene encodes CDR1 SEHNR and CDR2 FQNEAQ (reference sequence). The CDR3 has 15 amino acids. The donors were infants in Finland with congenital heart defects, otherwise immunologically healthy. An approximately 0.45-1 mL peripheral blood aliquot was taken intraoperatively from four of eight donors.

Sequencing was performed on blood. This clonotype originated in a boy under three years old with a congenital heart defect but otherwise immunologically healthy. The V gene is TRBV7-9, the J gene TRBJ2-2; D remains ambiguous. CDR3 in DNA: TGTGCCAGCAGTTTGGCGGATCCGAACACCGGGGAGCTGTTTTTT. Its protein is CASSLADPNTGELFF.